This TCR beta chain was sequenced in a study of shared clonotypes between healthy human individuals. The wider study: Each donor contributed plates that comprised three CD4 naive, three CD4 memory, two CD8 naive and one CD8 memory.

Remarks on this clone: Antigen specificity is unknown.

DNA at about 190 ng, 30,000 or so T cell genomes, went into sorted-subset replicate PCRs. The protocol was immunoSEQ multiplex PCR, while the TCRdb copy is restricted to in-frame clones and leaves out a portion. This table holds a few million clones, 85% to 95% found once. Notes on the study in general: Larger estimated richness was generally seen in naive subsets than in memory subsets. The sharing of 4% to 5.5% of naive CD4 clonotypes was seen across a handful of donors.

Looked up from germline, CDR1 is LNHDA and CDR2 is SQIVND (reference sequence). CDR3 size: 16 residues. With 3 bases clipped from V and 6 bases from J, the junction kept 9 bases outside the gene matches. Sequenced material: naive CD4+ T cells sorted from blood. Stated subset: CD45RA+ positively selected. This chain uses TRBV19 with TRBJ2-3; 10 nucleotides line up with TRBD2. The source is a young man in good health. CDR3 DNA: TGTGCCAGTAGTATGGCGGCTAGCGGGAGTTGGGATACGCAGTATTTT. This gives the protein CASSMAASGSWDTQYF.